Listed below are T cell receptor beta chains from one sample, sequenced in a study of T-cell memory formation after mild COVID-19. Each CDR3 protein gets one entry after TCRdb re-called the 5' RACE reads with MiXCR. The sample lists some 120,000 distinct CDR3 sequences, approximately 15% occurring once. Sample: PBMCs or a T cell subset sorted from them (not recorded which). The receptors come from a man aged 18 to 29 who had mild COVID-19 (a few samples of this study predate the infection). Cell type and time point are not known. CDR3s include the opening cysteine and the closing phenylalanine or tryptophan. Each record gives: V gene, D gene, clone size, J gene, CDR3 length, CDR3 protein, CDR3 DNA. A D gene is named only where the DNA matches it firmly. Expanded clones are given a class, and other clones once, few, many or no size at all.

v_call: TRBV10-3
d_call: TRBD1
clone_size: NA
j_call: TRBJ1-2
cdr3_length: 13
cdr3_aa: CAIRGDSVYGYTF
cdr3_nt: TGTGCCATCAGAGGGGACAGCGTCTATGGCTACACCTTC

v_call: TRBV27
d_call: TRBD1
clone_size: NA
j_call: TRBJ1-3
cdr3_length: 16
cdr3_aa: CASSPLDRVYGNTIYF
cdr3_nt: TGTGCCAGCAGTCCGTTGGACAGGGTTTATGGAAACACCATATATTTT

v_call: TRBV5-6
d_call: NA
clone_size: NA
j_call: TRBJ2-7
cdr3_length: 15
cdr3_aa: CASSLIGAPTYEQYF
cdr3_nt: TGTGCCAGCAGCTTGATCGGGGCCCCCACCTACGAGCAGTACTTC

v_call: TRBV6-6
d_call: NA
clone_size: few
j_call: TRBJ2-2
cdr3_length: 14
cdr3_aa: CASTTERDTGELFF
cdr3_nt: TGTGCCAGCACCACGGAGAGGGACACCGGGGAGCTGTTTTTT

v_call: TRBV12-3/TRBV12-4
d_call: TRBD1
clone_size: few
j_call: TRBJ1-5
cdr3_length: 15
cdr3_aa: CASSTQGASAPPQHF
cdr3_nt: TGTGCCAGCAGCACCCAGGGGGCGAGTGCTCCGCCCCAGCATTTT

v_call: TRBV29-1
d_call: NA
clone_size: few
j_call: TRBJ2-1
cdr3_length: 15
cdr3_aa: CSVESVGFLGGEQFF
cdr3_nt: TGCAGCGTTGAAAGTGTAGGGTTTTTGGGGGGTGAGCAGTTCTTC

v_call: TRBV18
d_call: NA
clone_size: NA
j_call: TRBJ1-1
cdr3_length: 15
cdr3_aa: CASSPLEGVATEAFF
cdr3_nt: TGTGCCAGCTCACCACTGGAGGGGGTGGCCACTGAAGCTTTCTTT

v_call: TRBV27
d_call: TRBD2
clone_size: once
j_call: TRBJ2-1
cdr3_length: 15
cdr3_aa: CASSLGSGRNNEQFF
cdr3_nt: TGTGCCAGCAGTTTAGGTAGCGGGAGGAACAATGAGCAGTTCTTC

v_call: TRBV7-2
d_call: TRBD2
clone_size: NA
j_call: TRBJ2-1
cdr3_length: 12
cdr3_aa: CASSLLAGVLFF
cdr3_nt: TGTGCCAGCAGCTTACTAGCGGGGGTACTGTTCTTC

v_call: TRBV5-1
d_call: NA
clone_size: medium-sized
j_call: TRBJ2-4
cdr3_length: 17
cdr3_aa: CASSLAFEKAAKNIQYF
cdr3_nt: TGCGCCAGCAGCTTGGCTTTTGAGAAGGCAGCCAAAAACATTCAGTACTTC

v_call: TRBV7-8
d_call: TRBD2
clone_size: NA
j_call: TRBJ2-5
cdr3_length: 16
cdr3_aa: CASSLRLAGTQETQYF
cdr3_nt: TGTGCCAGCAGCTTACGACTAGCGGGGACTCAGGAGACCCAGTACTTC

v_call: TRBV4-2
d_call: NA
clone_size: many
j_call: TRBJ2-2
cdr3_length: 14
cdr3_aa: CASSQDRIAGELFF
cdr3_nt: TGTGCCAGCAGCCAAGACAGGATTGCCGGGGAGCTGTTTTTT

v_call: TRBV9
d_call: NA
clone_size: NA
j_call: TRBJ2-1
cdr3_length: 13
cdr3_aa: CASTRSSYNEQFF
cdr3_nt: TGTGCCAGCACGAGGAGCTCCTACAATGAGCAGTTCTTC

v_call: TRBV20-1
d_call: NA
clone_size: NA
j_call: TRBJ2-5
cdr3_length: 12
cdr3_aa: CSAREVEETQYF
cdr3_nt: TGCAGTGCTAGAGAGGTTGAAGAGACCCAGTACTTC

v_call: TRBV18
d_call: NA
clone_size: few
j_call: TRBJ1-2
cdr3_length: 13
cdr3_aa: CASSPQGSSGYTF
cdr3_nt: TGTGCCAGCTCACCACAGGGTTCAAGTGGCTACACCTTC

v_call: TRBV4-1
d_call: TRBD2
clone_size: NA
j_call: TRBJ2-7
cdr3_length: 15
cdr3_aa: CASSQVERGGYEQYF
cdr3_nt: TGCGCCAGCAGCCAAGTCGAGCGGGGCGGTTACGAGCAGTACTTC

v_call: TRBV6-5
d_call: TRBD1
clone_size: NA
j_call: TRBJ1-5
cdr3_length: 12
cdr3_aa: CATGQFSQPQHF
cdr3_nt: TGTGCCACGGGACAGTTTAGTCAGCCCCAGCATTTT

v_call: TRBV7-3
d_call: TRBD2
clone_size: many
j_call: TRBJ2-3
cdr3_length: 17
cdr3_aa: CASSLSSRGGGTDTQYF
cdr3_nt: TGTGCCAGCAGCTTAAGTTCCCGTGGCGGGGGTACAGATACGCAGTATTTT

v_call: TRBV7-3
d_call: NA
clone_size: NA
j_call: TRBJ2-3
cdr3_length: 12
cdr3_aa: CASSLSRDTQYF
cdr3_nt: TGTGCCAGCAGCTTATCCAGAGATACGCAGTATTTT

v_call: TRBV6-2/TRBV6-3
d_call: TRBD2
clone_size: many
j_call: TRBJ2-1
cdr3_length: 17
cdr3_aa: CASSFPNLVLANNEQFF
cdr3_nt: TGTGCCAGCAGTTTCCCTAACCTCGTACTAGCGAACAATGAGCAGTTCTTC

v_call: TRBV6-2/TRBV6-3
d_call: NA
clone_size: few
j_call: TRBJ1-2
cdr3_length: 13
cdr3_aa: CASSRREIYGYTF
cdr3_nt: TGTGCCAGCAGCCGCCGGGAAATCTATGGCTACACCTTC

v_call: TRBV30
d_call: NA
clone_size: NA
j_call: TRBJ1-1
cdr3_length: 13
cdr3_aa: CACKGRLNTEAFF
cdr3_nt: TGTGCCTGCAAGGGGCGGCTGAACACTGAAGCTTTCTTT